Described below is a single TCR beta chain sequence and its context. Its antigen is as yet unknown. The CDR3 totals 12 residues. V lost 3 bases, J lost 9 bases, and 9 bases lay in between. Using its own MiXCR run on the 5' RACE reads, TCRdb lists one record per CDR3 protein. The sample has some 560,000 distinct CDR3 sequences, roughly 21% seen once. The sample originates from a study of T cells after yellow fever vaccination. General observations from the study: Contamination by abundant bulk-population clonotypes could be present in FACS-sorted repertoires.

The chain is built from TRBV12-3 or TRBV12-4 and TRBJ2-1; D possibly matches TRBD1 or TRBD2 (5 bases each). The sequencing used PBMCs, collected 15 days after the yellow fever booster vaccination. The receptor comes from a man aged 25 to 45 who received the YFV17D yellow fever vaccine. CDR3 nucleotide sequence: TGTGCCAGCAGTTTCGGGGCAGGTGAGCAGTTCTTC. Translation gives CASSFGAGEQFF.